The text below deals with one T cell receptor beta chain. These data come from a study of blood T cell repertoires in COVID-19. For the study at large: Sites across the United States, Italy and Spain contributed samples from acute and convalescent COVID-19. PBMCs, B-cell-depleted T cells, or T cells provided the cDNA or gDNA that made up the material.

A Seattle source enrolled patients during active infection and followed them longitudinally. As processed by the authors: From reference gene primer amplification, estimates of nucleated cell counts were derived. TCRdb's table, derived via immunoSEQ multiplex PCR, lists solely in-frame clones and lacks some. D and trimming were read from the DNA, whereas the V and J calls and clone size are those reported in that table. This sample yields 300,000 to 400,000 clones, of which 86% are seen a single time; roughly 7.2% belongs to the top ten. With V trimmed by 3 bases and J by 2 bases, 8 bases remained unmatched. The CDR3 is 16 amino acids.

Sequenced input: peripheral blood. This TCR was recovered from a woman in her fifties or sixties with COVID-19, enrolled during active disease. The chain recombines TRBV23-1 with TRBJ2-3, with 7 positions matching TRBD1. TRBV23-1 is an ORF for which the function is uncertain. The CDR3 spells CASSHTDRIFTDTQYF. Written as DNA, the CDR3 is TGCGCCAGCAGTCATACGGACAGGATTTTCACAGATACGCAGTATTTT.